These 20 T cell receptor beta chains originate from one sample sequenced in a study of blood T cell repertoires in COVID-19. The table came from immunoSEQ multiplex PCR; TCRdb's copy has only in-frame clones and leaves some out. This table holds about 320,000 clones, 75% to 85% found once. The sample consisted of peripheral blood. Receptors originate from a human donor in a cohort sampled during active COVID-19.

This clone was found a few times. V and J are TRBV19 and TRBJ1-1; TRBD1 aligns across 7 bases. CDR3 length: 15 amino acids. Trimming at V came to 6 bases and at J to 5 bases, leaving 12 bases not matched to a gene. Germline loops: CDR1 LNHDA, CDR2 SQIVND (reference sequence). CDR3 sequence (DNA): TGTGCCAGTAGGAATATAGACAGGGATGGGACTGAAGCTTTCTTT. This encodes CASRNIDRDGTEAFF.

This clone has just one count. This chain connects TRBV15 to TRBJ1-1; 7 bases align to TRBD1. This CDR3 region has 14 residues. The germline gives CDR1 LNHNV, CDR2 YYDKDF (reference sequence). The junction had 3 bases not matched to a gene; V was cut back by 3 bases and J by 2 bases. The CDR3 coding sequence is TGTGCCACCAGCAGGGGGACAGAAAACACTGAAGCTTTCTTT. Translated, it gives CATSRGTENTEAFF.

V usage is TRBV3-1 (or the pseudogene TRBV3-2) and J usage is TRBJ2-5, with D tentatively TRBD1 (6 bases). CDR1 is LGHDT and CDR2 is YNNKEL in the germline V gene (reference sequence). The V and J ends lost 4 bases and 3 bases respectively, with 12 bases between them. The CDR3 is 14 residues long. Here the CDR3 reads CASSLRTEEETQYF. In nucleotides, the CDR3 is TGTGCCAGCAGCCTCCGGACAGAAGAAGAGACCCAGTACTTC.

V gene TRBV5-1 combines with J gene TRBJ1-5; the D gene is possibly TRBD1 (6 bases). This CDR3 is built from 14 residues. Trimming removed 4 bases at V and 3 bases at J, with 11 bases between. Germline V gene lookup returns CDR1 SGHRS and CDR2 YFSETQ. This chain's CDR3 is CASSPGQNNQPQHF. For the CDR3, the DNA is TGCGCCAGCAGCCCCGGACAGAACAATCAGCCCCAGCATTTT.

This clone appeared once. The rearrangement joins TRBV10-2 to TRBJ2-1, with 7 nucleotides matching TRBD1. The V and J ends lost 6 bases and 4 bases, in that order; junction bases with no gene match: 12. Germline V gene lookup returns CDR1 WSHSY and CDR2 SAAADI. This CDR3 is built from 16 residues. The CDR3 DNA follows: TGCGCCAGCAGACCAAGGGACAGTTCTTTTTACAATGAGCAGTTCTTC. Translation: CASRPRDSSFYNEQFF.

The V call is TRBV20-1, the J call TRBJ2-5; no reliable D call. The CDR3 covers 11 residues. The V and J ends lost 5 bases and 5 bases respectively, with 9 bases between them. The germline gives CDR1 DFQATT, CDR2 SNEGSKA (reference sequence). The CDR3 loop reads CSAGPWETQYF. Written as DNA, the CDR3 is TGCAGTGCTGGGCCCTGGGAGACCCAGTACTTC.

CDR3 DNA: TGTGCCACCAGTGATGGACAGGGGTTCGCAGATACGCAGTATTTT. Protein sequence: CATSDGQGFADTQYF. The chain is built from TRBV24-1 and TRBJ2-3; 9 nucleotides line up with TRBD1. Germline CDR1 and CDR2: KGHDR and SFDVKD. The CDR3 length is 15 residues. J was trimmed by 4 bases and V by 3 bases; bases with no gene match: 4.

This clone occurred a few times. The chain carries TRBV24-1 and TRBJ2-3; 9 bases fit TRBD2. The CDR3 has 15 amino acids. Trimming at V came to 7 bases and at J to 5 bases, leaving 9 bases not matched to a gene. Germline V gene lookup returns CDR1 KGHDR and CDR2 SFDVKD. CDR3 protein: CATRSSGDPLDTQYF. The CDR3 DNA is TGTGCCACCAGGTCTAGCGGGGACCCCTTAGATACGCAGTATTTT.

This sequence joins TRBV11-2 and TRBJ1-2; D unresolved. Germline assignment: CDR1 SGHAT and CDR2 FQNNGV. Trimming took off 5 bases at V and 0 bases at J, with 16 bases between the two ends. The CDR3 is 16 amino acids. The CDR3 region has the DNA TGTGCCAGCAGCCCCGGGTCCGGGGAAGCTAACTATGGCTACACCTTC. This codes for CASSPGSGEANYGYTF.

V usage is TRBV9 and J usage is TRBJ2-3; D is possibly TRBD1 (6 bases). V lost 4 bases, J lost 0 bases, and 24 bases lay in between. The length of the CDR3 is 19 residues. Per the germline V gene, CDR1 is SGDLS and CDR2 is YYNGEE. The CDR3 coding sequence is TGTGCCAGCAGCCCTCGATCCAAAACAGGGATGATTAGCACAGATACGCAGTATTTT. Amino acids: CASSPRSKTGMISTDTQYF.

The genes are TRBV19 and TRBJ2-3, with D possibly being TRBD2 (6 bases). This CDR3 has 17 amino acids. Germline V gene sequence: CDR1 LNHDA, CDR2 SQIVND (reference sequence). The V and J ends lost 3 bases and 5 bases respectively, with 21 bases between them. Written as DNA, the CDR3 is TGTGCCAGTAGTATCTCTCCTCAACTAGCCGTAAAAGATACGCAGTATTTT. Encoded protein: CASSISPQLAVKDTQYF.

This clone was picked up a small number of times. CDR3 in amino acids: CASSLGTGGFGEPQHF. The DNA for the CDR3 is TGTGCCAGCAGCTTAGGGACAGGGGGCTTTGGTGAGCCCCAGCATTTT. V usage is TRBV7-9 and J usage is TRBJ1-5; 11 nucleotides agree with TRBD1. The CDR3 spans 16 residues. Germline V gene lookup returns CDR1 SEHNR and CDR2 FQNEAQ (reference sequence). The junction had 7 bases not matched to a gene; V was cut back by 1 base and J by 8 bases.

V usage is TRBV5-1 and J usage is TRBJ2-1; TRBD2 matches 7 bases. CDR3 length: 15 residues. After removal of 4 bases from V and 4 bases from J, the junction contained 8 bases not matched to a gene. The germline V gene encodes CDR1 SGHRS and CDR2 YFSETQ. The CDR3 nucleotides read TGCGCCAGCAGCCCTCCGGGGGGAGGTTACAATGAGCAGTTCTTC. Protein product: CASSPPGGGYNEQFF.

This clone has a handful of counts. The V and J genes are TRBV7-9 and TRBJ1-2; D might be TRBD1 (5 bases). In germline, CDR1 is SEHNR, CDR2 FQNEAQ (reference sequence). CDR3 length: 14 residues. V shed 0 bases and J shed 7 bases, with 12 bases lying between them. CDR3 loop: CASSLAGTRIGYTF. The CDR3 DNA reads as TGTGCCAGCAGCTTAGCAGGGACTCGCATTGGCTACACCTTC.

The V call is TRBV6-5, the J call TRBJ1-2; D is possibly TRBD1 (6 bases). Looked up from germline, CDR1 is MNHEY and CDR2 is SVGAGI. The CDR3 spans 12 residues. Deletions cut 6 bases from V and 7 bases from J, with 12 bases between. CDR3 sequence (DNA): TGTGCCAGCAGCTCTCAGGGGTTTGGCTACACCTTC. Translation: CASSSQGFGYTF.

The gene calls are TRBV5-1 and TRBJ2-7, with TRBD1 identical over 10 bases. This CDR3 region has 15 residues. Germline loops: CDR1 SGHRS, CDR2 YFSETQ. Germline trimming cut 4 bases from V and 3 bases from J; bases unmatched to any gene: 7. CDR3 in DNA: TGCGCCAGCAGCCCTACCCGGGACAGGGGCTACGAGCAGTACTTC. It specifies CASSPTRDRGYEQYF.

V usage is TRBV4-1 and J usage is TRBJ2-1; 8 nucleotides agree with TRBD1. Germline trimming cut 6 bases from V and 4 bases from J; bases unmatched to any gene: 8. CDR1 and CDR2 from the germline V gene are MGHRA and YSYEKL. This CDR3 is built from 15 residues. As DNA, the CDR3 is TGCGCCAGCAGGCCAAGCAGGGGGCTTTACAATGAGCAGTTCTTC. It specifies CASRPSRGLYNEQFF.

The chain joins TRBV12-3 or TRBV12-4 to TRBJ1-1, with TRBD1 matching over 9 bases. V was pared by 4 bases and J by 14 bases, with 8 bases of the junction left unmatched. This CDR3 contains 12 residues. CDR3 loop: CASSSRDRADFF. Written as DNA, the CDR3 is TGTGCCAGCAGTTCCCGGGACAGGGCGGACTTCTTT.

This chain links TRBV9 with TRBJ2-3; 10 bases map to TRBD2. Germline CDR1 SGDLS, CDR2 YYNGEE. The CDR3 extends over 15 amino acids. J gave up 5 bases and V 3 bases, and 6 bases lay outside the gene matches. The CDR3, as DNA: TGTGCCAGCAGCGGACGAGCGGGGGGGGGAGATACGCAGTATTTT. It is translated as CASSGRAGGGDTQYF. Together with reference TRBV9 and TRBJ2-3, the CDR3 gives the full variable domain: DSGVTQTPKHLITATGQRVTLRCSPRSGDLSVYWYQQSLDQGLQFLIQYYNGEERAKGNILERFSAQQFPDLHSELNLSSLELGDSALYFCASSGRAGGGDTQYFGPGTRLTVL.

V and J are TRBV5-1 and TRBJ2-2; possible D gene TRBD2, 6 bases. The germline gives CDR1 SGHRS, CDR2 YFSETQ. This CDR3 is built from 14 residues. Trimming took off 2 bases at V and 4 bases at J, with 9 bases between the two ends. DNA of the CDR3: TGCGCCAGCAGCTTCGACGGGGGCACCGGGGAGCTGTTTTTT. It specifies CASSFDGGTGELFF.